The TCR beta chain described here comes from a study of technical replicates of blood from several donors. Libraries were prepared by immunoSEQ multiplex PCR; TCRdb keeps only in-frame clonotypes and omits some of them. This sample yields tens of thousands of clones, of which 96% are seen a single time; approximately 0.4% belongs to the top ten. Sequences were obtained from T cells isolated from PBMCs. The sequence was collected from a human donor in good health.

The CDR3 loop is CASSSKPGQGFEQYF. In DNA form, the CDR3 reads TGTGCCAGCAGCTCAAAACCGGGACAGGGGTTCGAGCAGTACTTC. The chain links TRBV7-6 to TRBJ2-7; 10 nucleotides match TRBD1. The CDR3 totals 15 residues. The germline gives CDR1 SGHVS, CDR2 FNYEAQ. The J segment lost 6 bases and the V segment lost 4 bases, leaving 9 bases of the junction unmatched.